A selection of T cell receptor beta chains follows, all from one sample in a study of B cell selection in AIRE deficiency. Assay used: immunoSEQ multiplex PCR; TCRdb lists only in-frame clones, some missing. Among about 21,000 clones listed, less than 95% were seen once. The sample taken for sequencing was Tregs sorted from PBMCs. The receptors originated from a human donor with AIRE deficiency. The CDR3 runs from the conserved cysteine through the conserved F or W. Fields, in order: CDR3 length, clone size, J gene, D gene, V gene, CDR3 DNA, CDR3 protein. A D gene is named only where the DNA matches it firmly. Expanded clones are given a class, and other clones once, few, many or no size at all.

cdr3_length: 11
clone_size: once
j_call: TRBJ2-7
d_call: .
v_call: TRBV7-9
cdr3_nt: TGTGCCAGCAGTAGAACCCACGAGCAGTACTTC
cdr3_aa: CASSRTHEQYF

cdr3_length: 13
clone_size: .
j_call: TRBJ2-2
d_call: .
v_call: TRBV29-1
cdr3_nt: TGCAGCGTCGGACTATTCAACACCGGGGAGCTGTTTTTT
cdr3_aa: CSVGLFNTGELFF

cdr3_length: 15
clone_size: .
j_call: TRBJ2-7
d_call: TRBD2
v_call: TRBV7-9
cdr3_nt: TGTGCCAGCAGCCCCAGCGGGATTTCAGCCTACGAGCAGTACTTC
cdr3_aa: CASSPSGISAYEQYF

cdr3_length: 17
clone_size: .
j_call: TRBJ2-5
d_call: TRBD1
v_call: TRBV9
cdr3_nt: TGTGCCAGCAGCGTAGCGAGACAGGGGCGGTGGCAAGAGACCCAGTACTTC
cdr3_aa: CASSVARQGRWQETQYF

cdr3_length: 14
clone_size: .
j_call: TRBJ2-5
d_call: .
v_call: TRBV4-3
cdr3_nt: TGCGCCAGCAGCCAAGTAGGACAGACGGAGACCCAGTACTTC
cdr3_aa: CASSQVGQTETQYF

cdr3_length: 14
clone_size: .
j_call: TRBJ2-3
d_call: TRBD2
v_call: TRBV6-5
cdr3_nt: TGTGCCAGCAGAACTAGCGGGAACACAGATACGCAGTATTTT
cdr3_aa: CASRTSGNTDTQYF

cdr3_length: 14
clone_size: .
j_call: TRBJ2-7
d_call: .
v_call: TRBV23-1
cdr3_nt: TGCGCCAGCAGTCCCCAGGGGCGGCTCTACGAGCAGTACTTC
cdr3_aa: CASSPQGRLYEQYF

cdr3_length: 10
clone_size: .
j_call: TRBJ2-7
d_call: .
v_call: TRBV20-1
cdr3_nt: TGCAGTGCTAGGGCCTACGAGCAGTACTTC
cdr3_aa: CSARAYEQYF

cdr3_length: 14
clone_size: .
j_call: TRBJ2-7
d_call: .
v_call: TRBV28
cdr3_nt: TGTGCCAGCAGTCCCAGGGGAAGCTCCTACGAGCAGTACTTC
cdr3_aa: CASSPRGSSYEQYF

cdr3_length: 15
clone_size: .
j_call: TRBJ2-1
d_call: .
v_call: TRBV5-1
cdr3_nt: TGCGCCAGCAGCGGAAGGACTTGGTCGGTGGATGAGCAGTTCTTC
cdr3_aa: CASSGRTWSVDEQFF

cdr3_length: 14
clone_size: .
j_call: TRBJ2-2
d_call: .
v_call: TRBV5-1
cdr3_nt: TGCGCCAGCAGCCCCAGCGTCCCGGACGGGGAGCTGTTTTTT
cdr3_aa: CASSPSVPDGELFF

cdr3_length: 16
clone_size: .
j_call: TRBJ2-3
d_call: TRBD2
v_call: TRBV7-3
cdr3_nt: TGTGCCAGCAGCCGTCTAGCGGGAGTTCGTGTAGATACGCAGTATTTT
cdr3_aa: CASSRLAGVRVDTQYF

cdr3_length: 17
clone_size: .
j_call: TRBJ2-1
d_call: .
v_call: TRBV7-2
cdr3_nt: TGTGCCAGCAGCTTAACGTCGGGACTCCTCTCCTACAATGAGCAGTTCTTC
cdr3_aa: CASSLTSGLLSYNEQFF

cdr3_length: 12
clone_size: .
j_call: TRBJ2-1
d_call: TRBD2
v_call: TRBV5-4
cdr3_nt: TGTGCCAGCAGCTTACTGCGGGAGTCGGAGTTCTTC
cdr3_aa: CASSLLRESEFF

cdr3_length: 12
clone_size: .
j_call: TRBJ2-1
d_call: .
v_call: TRBV19
cdr3_nt: TGTGCCAGTAGTCGTGCCCGAGATGAGCAGTTCTTC
cdr3_aa: CASSRARDEQFF

cdr3_length: 12
clone_size: .
j_call: TRBJ1-5
d_call: .
v_call: TRBV6-5
cdr3_nt: TGTGCCAGCAGGCTCGTAAATCAGCCCCAGCATTTT
cdr3_aa: CASRLVNQPQHF

cdr3_length: 13
clone_size: .
j_call: TRBJ2-3
d_call: TRBD2
v_call: TRBV5-1
cdr3_nt: TGCGCCAGCAGACTAGCGGGAGCAGATACGCAGTATTTT
cdr3_aa: CASRLAGADTQYF

cdr3_length: 15
clone_size: .
j_call: TRBJ1-3
d_call: TRBD1
v_call: TRBV18
cdr3_nt: TGTGCCAGCTCACTAACAGGGGTGGCTGGAAACACCATATATTTT
cdr3_aa: CASSLTGVAGNTIYF

cdr3_length: 13
clone_size: .
j_call: TRBJ1-2
d_call: TRBD1
v_call: TRBV7-9
cdr3_nt: TGTGCCAGCAGAGAACAGGGGGGTTATGGCTACACCTTC
cdr3_aa: CASREQGGYGYTF

cdr3_length: 16
clone_size: .
j_call: TRBJ2-5
d_call: TRBD2
v_call: TRBV9
cdr3_nt: TGTGCCAGCAGCGTAGGTGCTAGCGGGAGTCGGGAGACCCAGTACTTC
cdr3_aa: CASSVGASGSRETQYF

cdr3_length: 15
clone_size: .
j_call: TRBJ2-1
d_call: .
v_call: TRBV27
cdr3_nt: TGTGCCAGCAGTTTGGGGGCGGGACTCTACAATGAGCAGTTCTTC
cdr3_aa: CASSLGAGLYNEQFF

cdr3_length: 13
clone_size: .
j_call: TRBJ1-4
d_call: .
v_call: TRBV19
cdr3_nt: TGTGCCAGTGAAGCACGAGGTAATGAAAAACTGTTTTTT
cdr3_aa: CASEARGNEKLFF